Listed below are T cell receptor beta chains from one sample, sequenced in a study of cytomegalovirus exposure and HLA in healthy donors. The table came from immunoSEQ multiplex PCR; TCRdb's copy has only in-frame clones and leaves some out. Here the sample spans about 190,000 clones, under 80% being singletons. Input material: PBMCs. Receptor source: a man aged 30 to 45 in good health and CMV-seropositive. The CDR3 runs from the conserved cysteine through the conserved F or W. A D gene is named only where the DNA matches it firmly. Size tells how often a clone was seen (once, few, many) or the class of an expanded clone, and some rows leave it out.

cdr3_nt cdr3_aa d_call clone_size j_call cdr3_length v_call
TGTGCCAGCACCTTCGGACAGGGGGTGACCGGGGAGCTGTTTTTT CASTFGQGVTGELFF TRBD1 NA TRBJ2-2 15 TRBV2
TGTGCCAGCAGCTTCAGACAGGGGGGCACAGATACGCAGTATTTT CASSFRQGGTDTQYF TRBD1 NA TRBJ2-3 15 TRBV7-3
TGTGCCAGCAGCTTAGCTCGCGGGGGGTGGTCAGATGAGCAGTTCTTC CASSLARGGWSDEQFF TRBD2 once TRBJ2-1 16 TRBV7-6
TGCGCCAGCAGCTTGGAGGAGGCGGGAAGGACCCAGTACTTC CASSLEEAGRTQYF NA NA TRBJ2-5 14 TRBV5-1
TGTGCCAGCAGCCGAGGACAGGGGCTCGATGAGCAGTTCTTC CASSRGQGLDEQFF TRBD1 few TRBJ2-1 14 TRBV9
TGTGCCAGCAGTGAAGCGTTACAGGGGCAAGATGGCTACACCTTC CASSEALQGQDGYTF TRBD1 NA TRBJ1-2 15 TRBV6-1
TGCGCCAGCAGCCACCACCTAGCGGGGGGCCCCTACGAGCAGTACTTC CASSHHLAGGPYEQYF TRBD2 NA TRBJ2-7 16 TRBV5-1
TGTGCCAGCAGTTACTCGTCCCTCTCTGGAAACACCATATATTTT CASSYSSLSGNTIYF NA NA TRBJ1-3 15 TRBV6-5
TGTGCCAGCAGCCGCGGGACAGGGGGAGAGACCCAGTACTTC CASSRGTGGETQYF TRBD1 NA TRBJ2-5 14 TRBV6-5
TGTGCCTGCCGGGGACTTTCGTACAATGAGCAGTTCTTC CACRGLSYNEQFF NA NA TRBJ2-1 13 TRBV10-3
TGTGCCAGCAGCTTAGGCCAGGGGGGTGAGCAGTTCTTC CASSLGQGGEQFF NA few TRBJ2-1 13 TRBV7-9